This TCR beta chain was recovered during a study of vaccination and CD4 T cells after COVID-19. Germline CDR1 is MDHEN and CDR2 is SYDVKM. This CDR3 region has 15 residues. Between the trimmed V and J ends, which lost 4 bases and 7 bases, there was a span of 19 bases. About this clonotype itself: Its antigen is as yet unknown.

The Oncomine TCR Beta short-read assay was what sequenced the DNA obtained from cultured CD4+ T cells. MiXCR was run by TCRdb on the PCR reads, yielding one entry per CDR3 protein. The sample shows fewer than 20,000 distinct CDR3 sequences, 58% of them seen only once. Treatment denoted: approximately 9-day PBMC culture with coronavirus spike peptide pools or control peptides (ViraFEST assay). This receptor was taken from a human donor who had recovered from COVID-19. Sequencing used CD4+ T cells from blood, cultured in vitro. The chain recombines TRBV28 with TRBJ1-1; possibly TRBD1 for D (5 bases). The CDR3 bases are TGTGCCAGCAGTTCAGGGTGGGGGAAGACCCGTGAAGCTTTCTTT. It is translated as CASSSGWGKTREAFF.